The 21 T cell receptor beta chains presented below share a single source sample, sequenced in a study of blood T cell repertoires in COVID-19. Sequenced by immunoSEQ multiplex PCR; TCRdb stores in-frame clones only, minus some. Of some 700,000 clones in the sample, 85% to 90% are singletons; the top ten hold 0.2% to 0.3%. Sequencing used peripheral blood. These receptors were taken from a woman younger than 35 with acute or convalescent COVID-19.

This clone occurred once. The chain has TRBV29-1 and TRBJ1-4; TRBD1 matches at 12 bases. V was pared by 6 bases and J by 7 bases, with 6 bases of the junction left unmatched. The CDR3 is 14 amino acids. Germline values: CDR1 SQVTM, CDR2 ANQGSEA. Here the CDR3 DNA reads TGCAGCGTCTGGGACAGGGGGCTAAGTGAAAAACTGTTTTTT. Translation: CSVWDRGLSEKLFF.

In its sample, this clone was seen a few times. CDR3 in DNA: TGTGCCAGCAGCTTAGCGAGGGGGGGGACTATCCATGGCTACACCTTC. This codes for CASSLARGGTIHGYTF. The chain uses TRBV7-2 and TRBJ1-2; D might be TRBD1 (6 bases). Germline V gene data show CDR1 as SGHTA and CDR2 as FQGNSA. V lost 0 bases, J lost 6 bases, and 17 bases lay in between. The CDR3 has 16 residues.

The chain recombines TRBV2 with TRBJ1-2, with TRBD1 matching over 7 bases. This CDR3 spans 14 amino acids. Looked up from germline, CDR1 is SNHLY and CDR2 is FYNNEI. V dropped 4 bases and J dropped 8; count of bases not matched to a gene: 10. CDR3 residues: CASSGFQGVRGYTF. Written as DNA, the CDR3 is TGTGCCAGCAGTGGTTTCCAGGGGGTAAGGGGCTACACCTTC.

This clone was seen more than once but under ten times. This chain uses TRBV7-2 with TRBJ2-2, with D tentatively TRBD1 (5 bases). The V gene's germline CDR1 is SGHTA and CDR2 FQGNSA. The V and J ends lost 9 bases and 2 bases respectively, with 10 bases between them. CDR3 size: 13 residues. The CDR3 spells CARTDRNTGELFF. Written as DNA, the CDR3 is TGTGCCAGGACTGACAGAAACACCGGGGAGCTGTTTTTT.

There are a few counts of this clone. CDR3 amino acids: CASSQEWRGAAFNQPQHF. For the CDR3, the DNA is TGCGCCAGCAGCCAAGAGTGGCGGGGGGCGGCTTTTAATCAGCCCCAGCATTTT. The chain couples TRBV4-3 to TRBJ1-5, with D maybe TRBD1 (6 bases). CDR1 and CDR2 from the germline V gene are LGHNA and YSLEER. The V end lost 0 bases, the J end lost 4 bases, and 19 bases lay between the germline ends. The CDR3 loop spans 18 amino acids.

This chain links TRBV27 with TRBJ2-2; D is possibly TRBD1 (7 bases). The CDR3 is 18 amino acids. V gave up 7 bases and J gave up 1 base, with 22 bases separating them. Looked up from germline, CDR1 is MNHEY and CDR2 is SMNVEV (reference sequence). This CDR3 is CASTKSHQGGLNTGELFF. CDR3 DNA sequence: TGTGCCAGCACTAAAAGCCACCAGGGGGGCCTGAACACCGGGGAGCTGTTTTTT.

The chain carries TRBV9 and TRBJ1-3; D is unclear. Trimming pared 4 bases from V and 2 bases from J, leaving 13 bases between. Germline V gives CDR1 SGDLS, CDR2 YYNGEE. This CDR3 spans 15 amino acids. The CDR3 is CASSHSGVTGNTIYF. The CDR3 region has the DNA TGTGCCAGCAGCCACTCGGGAGTCACTGGAAACACCATATATTTT.

This clone was recorded a few times. The chain couples TRBV2 to TRBJ1-4; 7 bases align to TRBD1. Trimming removed 6 bases from V and 3 bases from J; junction bases left unmatched: 7. The CDR3 contains 15 residues. From germline, CDR1 is SNHLY and CDR2 FYNNEI. CDR3 amino acids: CASRETGTANEKLFF. The CDR3 DNA follows: TGTGCCAGCAGGGAAACCGGGACAGCTAATGAAAAACTGTTTTTT.

V usage is TRBV29-1 and J usage is TRBJ1-1, with 8 positions matching TRBD1. Germline CDR1 SQVTM, CDR2 ANQGSEA. There are 13 residues in the CDR3. V lost 6 bases to trimming and J lost 0 bases; unmatched junction nucleotides: 3. This CDR3 is CSVTGALNTEAFF. DNA of the CDR3: TGCAGCGTGACAGGGGCGTTGAACACTGAAGCTTTCTTT.

The chain has TRBV11-2 and TRBJ2-7; D unclear. Trimming took off 0 bases at V and 1 base at J, with 4 bases between the two ends. This CDR3 is 13 amino acids long. The germline V gene encodes CDR1 SGHAT and CDR2 FQNNGV. The CDR3 DNA sequence: TGTGCCAGCAGCTTAGAATCTTCCTACGAGCAGTACTTC. It encodes CASSLESSYEQYF.

The chain employs TRBV27 and TRBJ1-5; no definite D call. V lost 5 bases and J lost 0, with 8 bases in between. The CDR3 spans 14 residues. CDR1 is MNHEY, CDR2 SMNVEV, per germline (reference sequence). The CDR3 DNA is TGTGCCAGCAGTCCCAGTACTAGCAATCAGCCCCAGCATTTT. Translated, it gives CASSPSTSNQPQHF.

J is TRBJ2-7 and V is TRBV10-3; D gene uncertain. The CDR3 has 14 residues. Trimming pared 10 bases from V and 1 base from J, leaving 17 bases between. Germline lookup yields CDR1 ENHRY and CDR2 SYGVKD. CDR3 nucleotide sequence: TGTGCCAGCTCTCTGGGTGCCAGGTCCTACGAGCAGTACTTC. It codes for CASSLGARSYEQYF.

The genes are TRBV19 and TRBJ1-2; unclear D gene. The V gene lost 8 bases and the J gene lost 2 bases, with 12 bases spanning the gap. This CDR3 is built from 13 residues. Germline V gene data show CDR1 as LNHDA and CDR2 as SQIVND (reference sequence). As DNA, the CDR3 is TGTGCCAGTCAAGCGCAATCGAACTATGGCTACACCTTC. Protein product: CASQAQSNYGYTF. Full variable domain (remainder filled in from reference TRBV19 and TRBJ1-2): DGGITQSPKYLFRKEGQNVTLSCEQNLNHDAMYWYRQDPGQGLRLIYYSQIVNDFQKGDIAEGYSVSREKKESFPLTVTSAQKNPTAFYLCASQAQSNYGYTFGSGTRLTVV.

The chain joins TRBV7-8 to TRBJ2-7, with D maybe TRBD1 (5 bases). This CDR3 is 13 amino acids long. Trimming stripped 6 bases from V and 13 bases from J, with 22 bases between. Germline V gene data show CDR1 as SGHVS and CDR2 as FQNEAQ. CDR3 in amino acids: CASRAPNLRDKYF. The CDR3 bases are TGTGCCAGCAGGGCCCCCAATCTCAGGGATAAATACTTC.

The chain is built from TRBV7-2 and TRBJ2-5; TRBD2 matches at 12 bases. The V gene end was trimmed by 7 bases and the J gene end by 5 bases; junction bases not matched to a gene: 5. The CDR3 consists of 14 residues. The germline V gene has CDR1 SGHTA and CDR2 FQGNSA. The CDR3 DNA reads TGTGCCAGCAAACCGGGACTAGCGGGTGAGACCCAGTACTTC. This sequence encodes CASKPGLAGETQYF.

The gene calls are TRBV4-3 and TRBJ2-1, with 8 bases matching TRBD2. The junction had 8 bases not matched to a gene; V was cut back by 1 base and J by 9 bases. The germline gives CDR1 LGHNA, CDR2 YSLEER. The CDR3 runs 15 residues. This CDR3 reads CASSQVRGGRSEQFF. The CDR3 DNA reads as TGCGCCAGCAGCCAAGTCCGGGGGGGCCGGAGTGAGCAGTTCTTC.

V usage is TRBV19 and J usage is TRBJ1-1; D is uncertain. CDR3 length: 13 residues. Germline CDR1 and CDR2: LNHDA and SQIVND (reference sequence). Trimming removed 2 bases from V and 4 bases from J, with 8 bases in between. CDR3 in amino acids: CASSIIWATEAFF. DNA for the CDR3: TGTGCCAGTAGTATAATATGGGCCACTGAAGCTTTCTTT.

J is TRBJ1-5 and V is TRBV6-5; 7 bases match TRBD1. The CDR3 loop spans 11 amino acids. Germline V gives CDR1 MNHEY, CDR2 SVGAGI. In nucleotides, the CDR3 is TGTGCAGGGGGCTTGGATCAGCCCCAGCATTTT. This gives the protein CAGGLDQPQHF.

This clone has only one observation. The chain recombines TRBV6-2 or TRBV6-3 with TRBJ1-5, with D possibly TRBD1 on 5 matching bases. Germline V lookup: CDR1 MNHEY, CDR2 SVGEGT. The CDR3 has 16 residues. V dropped 4 bases and J dropped 3 bases, with 16 bases sitting between them. The CDR3 nucleotides are TGTGCCAGCAGTTCCACGGACAAGGTCCTCAATCAGCCCCAGCATTTT. This encodes CASSSTDKVLNQPQHF.

The chain joins TRBV18 to TRBJ1-6; D gene ambiguous. This CDR3 contains 14 residues. The germline V and J ends were trimmed by 2 bases and 9 bases, with 11 bases remaining between them. CDR1 is KGHSH and CDR2 is LQKENI in the germline V gene. CDR3: CASSPKRETSPLHF. The CDR3 nucleotides are TGTGCCAGCTCACCAAAGAGGGAAACTTCACCCCTCCACTTT. Variable domain in full (rest from reference TRBV18 and TRBJ1-6): NAGVMQNPRHLVRRRGQEARLRCSPMKGHSHVYWYRQLPEEGLKFMVYLQKENIIDESGMPKERFSAEFPKEGPSILRIQQVVRGDSAAYFCASSPKRETSPLHFGNGTRLTVT.

This clone has only one observation. The chain joins TRBV7-2 to TRBJ1-1; D is ambiguous. V was trimmed by 4 bases and J by 5 bases, leaving 23 bases between them. The CDR3 loop spans 17 amino acids. CDR1 SGHTA and CDR2 FQGNSA come from the germline V gene. The CDR3 here is CASSSGRRESRSTEAFF. The DNA of the CDR3 is TGTGCCAGCAGCTCAGGACGTCGGGAGAGTCGAAGTACTGAAGCTTTCTTT.